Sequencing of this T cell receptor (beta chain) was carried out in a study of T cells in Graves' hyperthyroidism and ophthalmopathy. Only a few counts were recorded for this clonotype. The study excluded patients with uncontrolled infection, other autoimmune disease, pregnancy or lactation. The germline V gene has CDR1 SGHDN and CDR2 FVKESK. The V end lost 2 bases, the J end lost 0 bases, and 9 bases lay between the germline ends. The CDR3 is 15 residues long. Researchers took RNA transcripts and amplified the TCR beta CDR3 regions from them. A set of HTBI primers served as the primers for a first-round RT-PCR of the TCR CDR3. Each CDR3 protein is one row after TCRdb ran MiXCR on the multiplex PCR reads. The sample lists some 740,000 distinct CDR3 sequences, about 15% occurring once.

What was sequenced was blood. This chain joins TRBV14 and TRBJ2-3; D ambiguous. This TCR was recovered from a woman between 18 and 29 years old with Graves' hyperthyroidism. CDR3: CASSQHPMSTDTQYF. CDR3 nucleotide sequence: TGTGCCAGCAGCCAACACCCGATGAGCACAGATACGCAGTATTTT.